This T cell receptor (beta chain) was recorded in a study of Graves' ophthalmopathy and Graves' hyperthyroidism. On the study more broadly: Peripheral blood was obtained at first diagnosis, ahead of any treatment.

Germline values: CDR1 MNHNS, CDR2 SASEGT. With 5 bases removed from V and 5 bases from J, the gap between germline ends came to 13 bases. The CDR3 runs to 14 residues. Amplifying from RNA transcripts, the study obtained TCR beta CDR3 regions. Second-round multiplex PCR followed a first-round RT-PCR using HTBI primers. One entry per CDR3 protein results from TCRdb running MiXCR on the multiplex PCR reads. The table includes a few hundred thousand distinct CDR3 sequences, about 15% detected once. V is TRBV6-1 and J is TRBJ1-5; D is uncertain. The sequencing sample was made of peripheral blood. The TCR comes from an adult woman with stable Graves' hyperthyroidism. The CDR3 DNA sequence: TGTGCCAGCAGTCCCTGGACGGAGGATCAGCCCCAGCATTTT. Its translation: CASSPWTEDQPQHF.